This T cell receptor beta chain was retrieved from a study of cytomegalovirus exposure and HLA in healthy donors (dated by TCRdb to 2017 to 2019). As for the study more broadly: An earlier analysis of some 600 of the donors reported 250 to 300 Gb of sequence data and roughly 120 million unique TCR beta sequences obtained from some 200 million T cells. Approximately 330 gigabases of sequencing data and about 92 million unique TCR sequences made up an early release that covered approximately 650 HLA-typed donors. Among the roughly 400 genotyped donors, under 90% belonged to the genetic ancestry cluster associated with self-reported Caucasian donors. The aim of the study was to test whether cataloging public T cell receptors could identify signatures of past pathogen exposure. The T cell repertoires of 666 subjects were profiled by immunosequencing and related to cytomegalovirus serostatus. Along with the roughly 610-subject first cohort, a separate validation cohort of about 110 different subjects was used. To predict cytomegalovirus infection status, the study combined high-throughput TCR immunosequencing, statistical association of individual TCRs with disease status, and machine learning. To study patterns of TCR occurrence, a later analysis re-analyzed previously published TCR beta repertoires from under 750 donors and added high-resolution HLA genotyping. Rather than using new phenotypic data, the later analysis identified candidate immune exposures from TCR beta sequences and from how often those sequences occurred across donors. An earlier analysis of around 540 of the donors applied high-throughput TCR beta sequencing to assess whether each TCR beta V gene segment acted as functional or pseudogenic. Donor age, sex, ethnicity and CMV serostatus were compiled together with the repertoire data. A later genetic analysis took genome-wide SNP genotypes for about 65% of the 666 donors and used that subset as a discovery cohort. All discovery cohort repertoires had been generated on a single sequencing platform. HLA typing covered class I and class II loci at four-digit resolution. The number of donors typed differed by locus, with roughly 620-630 for A, B, C, DRB1 and DQB1, roughly 520 for DQA1, over 600 for DPA1, and approximately 470 for DPB1. Because of strong linkage in the cohort, five DR-DQ haplotypes were treated as single units for association and clustering. On average, 235,054 unique TCR beta nucleotide sequences were sequenced per donor among a few hundred genotyped donors of the cohort, with around 19% of those sequences being non-productive. The paper as a whole reports these results and caveats: HLA typing was unavailable for some donors at each locus, so association tests used only the typed subset. At a false discovery rate of 0.05, a later analysis linked approximately 18,000 TCR beta sequences to specific HLA alleles. When HLA alleles, especially DR and DQ, strongly co-occurred, attributing TCR associations to individual alleles was difficult. The classifier was reported to diagnose cytomegalovirus status with high specificity and sensitivity in both the original and validation cohorts. According to the authors, the approach could potentially be generalized to other disease states and immunological phenotypes. Because counts were too low, under 20 rarely observed V segments, including chromosome 9 orphons, were left out of the earlier analysis of 587 of the donors. In an earlier analysis of 587 of the donors, most TCR beta V segments appeared in productive rearrangements about 87% or about 30% of the time, broadly matching IMGT annotations. A later analysis found that most CMV-associated TCR beta chains appeared HLA-restricted, with HLA associations seemingly driven largely by CMV exposure. Most TCR sequences were seen in very few donors, while some public TCRs were found in many individuals. According to a later genetic analysis, donors in an Asian-associated ancestry cluster had fewer N-insertions in productive TCRs than the approximately 700-donor mean. A further reported finding was that TCR beta sequences accurately predicted the HLA-A and HLA-B alleles for most subjects in the first cohort. In a later genetic analysis, a missense DCLRE1C variant was associated with V-gene and J-gene trimming of TCR beta chains, and the association was replicated in an independent cohort. A cluster of highly shared sequence variants was judged likely to represent a technical artifact of the sequencing pipeline. In a later analysis, HLA-associated TCR beta chains were found to be more clonally expanded and to have lower generation probabilities than equally common non-associated chains. Only TCR beta chains were sequenced in this cohort, and the absence of alpha or paired-chain data limited detectable features. Some IMGT-functional V segments, including TRBV6-2 and TRBV6-3, could not be distinguished by the 87-base-pair reads and were therefore excluded. Linkage disequilibrium might explain the correlated functional status among segregating V segments, but an unknown experimental factor could not be ruled out. The study gave a list of 150 to 200 TCR beta chains associated with cytomegalovirus. For the cohort, immune exposure information was limited to CMV serostatus. The presence/absence analyses assumed that sequencing depth was roughly uniform across donors, and that assumption may not be true. Three of the identified cytomegalovirus-associated TCR beta chains were confirmed in vitro to be specific for cytomegalovirus antigens. A later analysis reported that several top co-occurrence clusters appeared linked to parvovirus B19, influenza, CMV and Epstein-Barr virus. According to a later analysis, TCR association rates differed among HLA loci, with DRB1 alleles showing the most associated TCRs and HLA-C alleles showing the fewest.

The cohort consisted of 600 to 700 healthy bone marrow donors. All cohort members were sampled while nominally healthy, although unrecorded immune exposures were likely present. The donor tested CMV seropositive, placing the donor among the roughly 270 seropositive members of the cohort. A peripheral blood sample was provided by each donor, and peripheral blood mononuclear cells were used for TCR beta sequencing. Genomic DNA extraction from the blood cell samples was performed with the Qiagen DNeasy Blood Extraction Kit. Libraries were prepared through the immunoSEQ multiplex PCR assay. The multiplex PCR relied on a mix of 60 forward primers for TCR Vbeta segments and 13 reverse primers for TCR Jbeta segments. The CDR3 region of rearranged TCR beta genes was amplified from genomic DNA with a multiplex PCR assay. Amplified TCR beta libraries were sequenced as 87-base-pair reads on the Illumina HiSeq System. The published analysis was carried out like this. A later analysis tallied around 80 million unique TCR beta chains across the 660 or so repertoires, and around 10 million of those chains were shared by two or more donors. Raw reads were error-corrected and collapsed into unique sequences with a nearest-neighbor algorithm that merged closely related sequences to remove PCR and sequencing errors. To assign V, D and J gene segments, CDR3 sequences were aligned to IMGT reference sequences. For a sequence to be retained, a match of at least six nucleotides was required to both a V gene segment and a J gene segment. A rearrangement was called productive if the CDR3 had no stop codons and remained in frame with V and J, and every other rearrangement was called non-productive. Following IMGT convention, CDR3 was defined as the stretch from the second conserved V-encoded cysteine up to the conserved J-encoded phenylalanine. In an earlier analysis of 550 to 650 of the donors, sequences lacking an unambiguous match to a single V gene segment were excluded. In an earlier analysis of about 590 of the donors, a V segment was called functional when productive rearrangements were above 56.7%, and segregating when the standard deviation between donors exceeded 5%. To diagnose cytomegalovirus status from the catalog of TCR beta chain sequences, a statistical classification framework was built. In a later analysis, V and J genes were assigned by comparing TCR nucleotide sequences against IMGT/GENE-DB human TR gene sequences. Using the TCRdist pipeline, a later analysis assigned CDR3 sequences along with most-parsimonious VDJ recombination scenarios. In a later analysis, each TCR beta chain was defined by its CDR3 amino acid sequence together with its V-gene family, and reads without a unique V-gene family were excluded. As a way to deal with suspected cross-contamination and a sequencing artifact, a later analysis dropped over 550 nucleotide sequences that were highly shared and had low generation probability. In a later analysis, a clonal expansion index was calculated for each public chain from normalized within-repertoire ranks of inferred template counts. A later analysis computed generation probabilities with a VDJ recombination model fitted to out-of-frame rearrangements, and checked the results against IGoR. In a later analysis, TCR-TCR, TCR-HLA and TCR-CMV co-occurrence was scored with hypergeometric tests, and a repertoire-size bias correction was applied to TCR pairs. In a later analysis, false discovery rates were estimated by permuting HLA or CMV assignments 20 times. A later analysis grouped co-occurring TCRs with DBSCAN, adding TCRdist sequence similarity when clustering within HLA-allele-positive subsets. Co-occurrence clustering excluded repertoires with fewer than 30,000 or more than 120,000 public chains, plus five with anomalous nucleotide sharing. Drawn from immuneACCESS, this table holds only the in-frame rearrangements with V and J called that TCRdb kept. Clones are partly lost; checked studies trace under half to an unresolved V gene and leave the rest unexplained. Clone size and the V and J calls come from that table; the DNA yielded D and trimming. The sample data list about 140,000 clones, and 65% to 80% of these were observed just once. Of the sample, 1% to 1.5% falls within the top ten clones.

The germline V gene gives CDR1 as SGHTA and CDR2 as FQGNSA. The CDR3 contains 15 residues, cysteine and phenylalanine counted. The retained sequence is limited to the CDR3, 45 bases, with the frame set at the first base. The germline V end is reduced by 3 bases and the J end by 2 bases; junction bases left unmatched: 4. This clone has a single count. Its recognized antigen is unknown. No qualities accompany the bases; no much larger clone lies one base away. Here the chain combines TRBV7-2 and TRBJ2-7; 10 central bases correspond to TRBD1. The TCR sequence derives from a male donor in good health and CMV-seropositive. The sequencing input was PBMCs. The CDR3 protein sequence reads: CASSFGTGVTYEQYF. The base sequence is TGTGCCAGCAGCTTCGGGACAGGGGTCACCTACGAGCAGTACTTC.